This entry lists 14 T cell receptor beta chains sequenced from one sample in a study of T-cell reconstitution after alpha-beta-depleted transplantation in children. Unique molecular identifiers tagged the TCRbeta library. TCRdb reprocessed the PCR reads with MiXCR, giving one entry per CDR3 protein. The table includes around 580,000 distinct CDR3 sequences, 20% to 25% detected once. This specimen consisted of PBMCs, mostly from graft donor cells, obtained 360 days after TCRalphabeta/CD19-depleted stem cell transplant. The origin of the receptors is a boy younger than two who had a stem cell transplant for acute myeloid leukemia, so the T cells may come from the graft donor.

This clonotype was recorded a few times. This chain uses TRBV29-1 with TRBJ1-2, with a weak D call TRBD1 (5 bases). Trimming cost V 3 bases and J 7 bases, with 9 bases left between them. Per germline, CDR1 SQVTM and CDR2 ANQGSEA. This CDR3 spans 11 amino acids. CDR3 sequence reads: CSVDRRGGYTF. The CDR3 DNA reads as TGCAGCGTTGACCGAAGGGGTGGCTACACCTTC.

V and J are TRBV11-2 and TRBJ2-7; 8 bases align to TRBD2. This CDR3 spans 18 amino acids. Germline V lookup: CDR1 SGHAT, CDR2 FQNNGV. V was clipped by 0 bases and J by 0 bases; unmatched bases: 10. The CDR3 nucleotides read TGTGCCAGCAGCTTAGATTACCCAACCGGGACTAGCTCCTACGAGCAGTACTTC. Its protein product is CASSLDYPTGTSSYEQYF.

V usage is TRBV27 and J usage is TRBJ2-5; D gene unclear. The CDR3 length is 13 residues. Germline assignment: CDR1 MNHEY and CDR2 SMNVEV (reference sequence). V lost 2 bases and J 4 bases, leaving 8 bases between the germline ends. The CDR3 coding sequence is TGTGCCAGCAGTTTACGGGTTGCAGAGACCCAGTACTTC. Its translation: CASSLRVAETQYF.

This clonotype was picked up many times. The CDR3 sequence: CSATAGGATDTQYF. The CDR3 DNA reads as TGCAGTGCTACTGCCGGGGGAGCCACAGATACGCAGTATTTT. This chain uses TRBV20-1 with TRBJ2-3; a weak D match, TRBD2 (6 bases). V lost 4 bases and J 2 bases, leaving 13 bases between the germline ends. CDR1 and CDR2 from the germline V gene are DFQATT and SNEGSKA (reference sequence). The CDR3 extends over 14 amino acids.

This clonotype appeared a few times. This rearrangement joins TRBV24-1 to TRBJ2-5; 10 bases align to TRBD2. Germline lookup yields CDR1 KGHDR and CDR2 SFDVKD. V gave up 0 bases and J gave up 4 bases; unmatched junction bases: 4. The CDR3 runs 16 residues. CDR3 nucleotide sequence: TGTGCCACCAGTGATTTGACTAGCGGGGAGGTAGAGACCCAGTACTTC. Amino acids: CATSDLTSGEVETQYF.

V usage is TRBV14 and J usage is TRBJ2-7, with a possible D match to TRBD1 (6 bases). Germline assignment: CDR1 SGHDN and CDR2 FVKESK. The CDR3 totals 14 residues. V was cut by 5 bases and J by 4 bases, with 15 bases left in between. DNA of the CDR3: TGTGCCAGCAGCTATCAGGGAAGGGGGTACGAGCAGTACTTC. Encoded protein: CASSYQGRGYEQYF.

V usage is TRBV28 and J usage is TRBJ1-5; D is unclear. This CDR3 is built from 15 residues. V lost 7 bases and J lost 0, with 13 bases in between. The germline gives CDR1 MDHEN, CDR2 SYDVKM. This chain's CDR3 is CASTWAHDSNQPQHF. CDR3 in DNA: TGTGCCAGCACTTGGGCACATGATAGCAATCAGCCCCAGCATTTT. Combining the CDR3 with reference TRBV28 and TRBJ1-5 gives the whole variable domain DVKVTQSSRYLVKRTGEKVFLECVQDMDHENMFWYRQDPGLGLRLIYFSYDVKMKEKGDIPEGYSVSREKKERFSLILESASTNQTSMYLCASTWAHDSNQPQHFGDGTRLSIL.

The V and J genes are TRBV5-1 and TRBJ2-3; TRBD2 is a possible D gene (5 bases). The CDR3 totals 15 residues. V was shortened by 0 bases and J by 4 bases, with 12 bases between the two germline ends. The germline CDR1 and CDR2 sequences are SGHRS and YFSETQ. Here the CDR3 DNA reads TGCGCCAGCAGCTTGGAGCAGCGGTGGGCAGATACGCAGTATTTT. It is translated as CASSLEQRWADTQYF.

This clonotype was counted many times. The rearrangement uses TRBV4-3 and TRBJ2-3; D is unresolved. Germline V CDR1 and CDR2: LGHNA, YSLEER. The V end lost 3 bases, the J end lost 0 bases, and 7 bases lay between the germline ends. CDR3 length: 14 amino acids. CDR3 sequence reads: CASSQDQSTDTQYF. Here the CDR3 DNA reads TGCGCCAGCAGCCAGGACCAAAGCACAGATACGCAGTATTTT.

This chain connects TRBV7-2 to TRBJ2-1, with D unresolved. Trimming stripped 1 base from V and 7 bases from J, with 11 bases between. CDR1 and CDR2 from the germline V gene are SGHTA and FQGNSA. CDR3 length: 14 amino acids. CDR3 sequence: CASSLVVTRNEQFF. CDR3 DNA sequence: TGTGCCAGCAGCTTAGTGGTGACAAGGAATGAGCAGTTCTTC.

This clonotype has just a few counts. The V gene is TRBV20-1, the J gene TRBJ2-5; 14 bases match TRBD2. The CDR3 spans 17 residues. In germline, CDR1 is DFQATT, CDR2 SNEGSKA (reference sequence). The trim removed 5 bases at V and 1 base at J, leaving 9 bases unmatched. CDR3: CSASPGTSGGFQETQYF. The CDR3 nucleotides read TGCAGTGCTTCGCCCGGGACTAGCGGGGGCTTCCAAGAGACCCAGTACTTC.

The chain couples TRBV6-5 to TRBJ1-4, with a possible D match to TRBD1 (5 bases). Germline CDR1 MNHEY, CDR2 SVGAGI. Trimming took off 2 bases at V and 8 bases at J, with 18 bases between the two ends. The CDR3 sequence is 16 residues long. The CDR3 spells CASSYGPGDGTEKLFF. The CDR3 DNA reads TGTGCCAGCAGTTACGGGCCGGGGGACGGCACCGAAAAACTGTTTTTT.

The rearrangement links TRBV18 to TRBJ2-5; D remains ambiguous. CDR1 is KGHSH, CDR2 LQKENI, per germline. With 4 bases removed from V and 10 bases from J, the gap between germline ends came to 16 bases. This CDR3 comprises 13 residues. The CDR3 loop reads CASSLGADRIQYF. CDR3 sequence (DNA): TGTGCCAGCTCACTAGGTGCAGATCGGATCCAGTACTTC.

The CDR3 loop reads CSARVWGEHTEAFF. The CDR3 region has the DNA TGCAGTGCTAGAGTCTGGGGCGAGCACACTGAAGCTTTCTTT. This chain links TRBV20-1 with TRBJ1-1; maybe TRBD1 (5 bases). V lost 1 base to trimming and J lost 3 bases, with 12 bases between them. CDR1 DFQATT and CDR2 SNEGSKA come from the germline V gene (reference sequence). The CDR3 consists of 14 residues.